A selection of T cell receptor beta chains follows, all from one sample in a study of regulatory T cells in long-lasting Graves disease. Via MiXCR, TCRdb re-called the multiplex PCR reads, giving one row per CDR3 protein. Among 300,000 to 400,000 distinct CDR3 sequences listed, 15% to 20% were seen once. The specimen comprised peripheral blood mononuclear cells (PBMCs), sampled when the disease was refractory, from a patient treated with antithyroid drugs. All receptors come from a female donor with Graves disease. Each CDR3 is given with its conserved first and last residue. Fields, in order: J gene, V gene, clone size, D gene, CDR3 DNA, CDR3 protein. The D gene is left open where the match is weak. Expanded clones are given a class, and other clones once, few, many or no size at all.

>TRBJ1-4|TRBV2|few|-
TGTGCCAGCAGTGGACCGCCGGGGGAAAAACTGTTTTTT
CASSGPPGEKLFF
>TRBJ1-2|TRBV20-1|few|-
TGCAGTGCTAGAGATAGCAGGGGCTATGGCTACACCTTC
CSARDSRGYGYTF
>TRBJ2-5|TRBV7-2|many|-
TGTGCCAGCAGCACACCGACAGGGAGGGTAGAGACCCAGTACTTC
CASSTPTGRVETQYF
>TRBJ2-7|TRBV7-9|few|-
TGTGCCAGCAGCTTAGCGGTCTACGAGCAGTACTTC
CASSLAVYEQYF
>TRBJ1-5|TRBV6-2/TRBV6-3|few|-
TGTGCCAGCAGTTACGCCAAAGGGGAGGTCGGCAATCAGCCCCAGCATTTT
CASSYAKGEVGNQPQHF
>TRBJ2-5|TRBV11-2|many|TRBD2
TGTGCCAGCAGCTTCGCTCCAGCGGGGGCCCAAGAGACCCAGTACTTC
CASSFAPAGAQETQYF
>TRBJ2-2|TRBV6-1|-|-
TGTGCCAGCACCACTCTTCTCGGGGAGCTGTTTTTT
CASTTLLGELFF
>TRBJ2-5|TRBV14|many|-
TGTGCCAGCAGCCAAGTGTTCGGGAGCGGAGAAGAGACCCAGTACTTC
CASSQVFGSGEETQYF
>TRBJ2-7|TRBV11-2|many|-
TGTGCCAGCAGCGAGGACAGAACCTACGAGCAGTACTTC
CASSEDRTYEQYF
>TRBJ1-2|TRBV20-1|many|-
TGCAGTGCTAGTTCCCCCGGGCGGACGGCTACTGGCTACACCTTC
CSASSPGRTATGYTF